This T cell receptor beta chain derives from a study of T cells after yellow fever vaccination. Study information: Preparation of fractions with low cell numbers was performed using SMART-Seq v4 Ultra Low Input. The study, taken as a whole, reports: Reappearance after the booster was observed for most primary-vaccination clones (more than 95% CD4, roughly 90% CD8). Among all clonotypes, a small share was observed in both CD4 and CD8 compartments.

Germline V gene lookup returns CDR1 SGHRS and CDR2 YFSETQ. J gave up 4 bases and V 4 bases, and 10 bases lay outside the gene matches. This CDR3 has 18 residues. This clonotype appeared many times. Its specificity is not known. As TCR cDNA was made by 5'RACE template switching, a universal primer site and UMIs were added. TCRdb used MiXCR to reprocess the 5' RACE reads, holding one entry per CDR3 protein. The sample lists under 250,000 distinct CDR3 sequences, 3.2% occurring once. This receptor was taken from a man between 18 and 35 years old who received the YFV17D yellow fever vaccine. The rearrangement joins TRBV5-1 to TRBJ2-6; TRBD1 matches 11 bases. This sample comprised CD4+ T cells sorted from PBMCs, obtained 10 days after the yellow fever booster vaccination. CDR3 coding DNA: TGCGCCAGCAGCAGACTGGACAGGGGGCGGACCGGGGCCAACGTCCTGACTTTC. This translates into CASSRLDRGRTGANVLTF.